The T cell receptor beta chain under discussion was sequenced for a study of technical replicates of blood from several donors. The data were produced by immunoSEQ multiplex PCR, yet TCRdb's version contains in-frame clones alone and is incomplete. The top ten clones hold approximately 0.27% of a sample with about 85,000 clones, around 94% of them seen once. V trimming: 7 bases; J trimming: 4 bases; junction bases outside the gene matches: 13. This CDR3 is 17 amino acids long. CDR1 is MNHEY and CDR2 is SMNVEV in the germline V gene (reference sequence). The sequence was collected from a human donor in good health. The sample was T cells isolated from PBMCs. The chain combines TRBV27 with TRBJ1-5; TRBD1 aligns across 10 bases. In nucleotides, the CDR3 is TGTGCCAGCAAACCGGGACAGGGGAGGATTAGGAATCAGCCCCAGCATTTT. It translates to CASKPGQGRIRNQPQHF.